A selection of T cell receptor beta chains follows, all from one sample in a study of blood T cell repertoires in COVID-19. The method was immunoSEQ multiplex PCR; TCRdb's version includes in-frame clones alone and lacks a portion of them. The data show around 340,000 clones, about nine tenths seen once. Sequencing was performed on PBMCs or T cells enriched from blood (not recorded which). The receptors were gathered from a woman in her 30s who had been exposed to COVID-19. CDR3s include the opening cysteine and the closing phenylalanine or tryptophan. D genes are given only for firm matches. Size tells how often a clone was seen (once, few, many) or the class of an expanded clone, and some rows leave it out.

CDR3 length: 15
J gene: TRBJ2-5
V gene: TRBV6-5
clone size: .
D gene: .
CDR3 protein: CASSYSRLQRETQYF
CDR3 DNA: TGTGCCAGCAGTTACTCGAGGCTTCAACGTGAGACCCAGTACTTC

CDR3 length: 14
J gene: TRBJ1-1
V gene: TRBV28
clone size: once
D gene: TRBD1
CDR3 protein: CASSFPGTGGGAFF
CDR3 DNA: TGTGCCAGCAGTTTTCCCGGGACAGGTGGTGGAGCTTTCTTT

CDR3 length: 13
J gene: TRBJ2-7
V gene: TRBV19
clone size: .
D gene: TRBD1
CDR3 protein: CATSDRGPYEQYF
CDR3 DNA: TGTGCCACCTCGGACAGGGGGCCCTACGAGCAGTACTTC

CDR3 length: 12
J gene: TRBJ2-7
V gene: TRBV18
clone size: .
D gene: .
CDR3 protein: CASSPLGFEQYF
CDR3 DNA: TGTGCCAGCTCACCGCTCGGTTTCGAGCAGTACTTC

CDR3 length: 18
J gene: TRBJ2-1
V gene: TRBV5-1
clone size: .
D gene: TRBD2
CDR3 protein: CASSLVAGGGLSYNEQFF
CDR3 DNA: TGCGCCAGCAGCTTGGTAGCGGGGGGCGGGTTGTCCTACAATGAGCAGTTCTTC

CDR3 length: 13
J gene: TRBJ2-7
V gene: TRBV19
clone size: .
D gene: .
CDR3 protein: CASSFLGGYEQYF
CDR3 DNA: TGTGCCAGTAGTTTCCTCGGAGGGTACGAGCAGTACTTC

CDR3 length: 16
J gene: TRBJ2-1
V gene: TRBV24-1
clone size: .
D gene: .
CDR3 protein: CATSVAGLANYNEQFF
CDR3 DNA: TGTGCCACCAGTGTCGCGGGTCTAGCGAACTACAATGAGCAGTTCTTC

CDR3 length: 16
J gene: TRBJ1-3
V gene: TRBV6-5
clone size: .
D gene: .
CDR3 protein: CASSYSTISSGNTIYF
CDR3 DNA: TGTGCCAGCAGTTACTCGACAATCAGCTCTGGAAACACCATATATTTT

CDR3 length: 13
J gene: TRBJ2-1
V gene: TRBV1
clone size: .
D gene: .
CDR3 protein: CTSSQAGYNEQFF
CDR3 DNA: TGCACCAGCAGCCAGGCCGGGTACAATGAGCAGTTCTTC

CDR3 length: 13
J gene: TRBJ1-5
V gene: TRBV30
clone size: .
D gene: .
CDR3 protein: CAFEQGYNQPQHF
CDR3 DNA: TGTGCCTTCGAACAGGGATACAATCAGCCCCAGCATTTT

CDR3 length: 12
J gene: TRBJ1-2
V gene: TRBV30
clone size: .
D gene: TRBD1
CDR3 protein: CAWSLTGSGYTF
CDR3 DNA: TGTGCCTGGAGTTTGACAGGGTCTGGCTACACCTTC

CDR3 length: 11
J gene: TRBJ2-5
V gene: TRBV14
clone size: .
D gene: .
CDR3 protein: CASSREETQYF
CDR3 DNA: TGTGCCAGCAGCCGGGAGGAGACCCAGTACTTC